The source of this TCR beta chain is a study of blood T cell repertoires in COVID-19. Study-wide background: Samples came from the United States, Italy and Spain, spanning acute and convalescent COVID-19. PBMCs, B-cell-depleted T cells, or T cells provided the cDNA or gDNA that made up the material.

Germline assignment: CDR1 SGHKS and CDR2 YYEKEE (reference sequence). With 6 bases removed from V and 1 base from J, the gap between germline ends came to 16 bases. The CDR3 consists of 15 residues. Original processing methods: Estimated nucleated cell counts came from reference gene primer amplification. Repertoires were generated with immunoSEQ multiplex PCR, while TCRdb's copy carries only in-frame clones and drops some. D and trimming were read from the DNA, whereas the V and J calls and clone size are those reported in that table. The table shows some 98,000 clones, with 82% occurring only once.

This receptor was obtained from a man aged 70 or older with acute or convalescent COVID-19. The material sequenced was peripheral blood. The V and J genes are TRBV5-5 and TRBJ1-1, with a tentative D call TRBD1 (6 bases). The CDR3 reads CASITRDTRNTEAFF. The CDR3, as DNA: TGTGCCAGCATCACGAGGGACACCAGGAACACTGAAGCTTTCTTT.